This entry lists 32 T cell receptor beta chains sequenced from one sample in a study of metastatic and nonmetastatic thyroid tumors. TCRdb ran MiXCR on the PCR reads. The data hold about 22,000 clones, with approximately 40% observed a single time. None of the patients had undergone any treatment ahead of thyroid surgery. The sequenced sample was blood. These receptor sequences come from a male donor with papillary thyroid cancer or a benign thyroid nodule (not recorded which). Some clones in this sample may be carry-over from other donors' samples.

This clone was seen many times. The chain couples TRBV24-1 to TRBJ1-5, with D tentatively TRBD1 (6 bases). This CDR3 is built from 14 residues. Germline V CDR1 and CDR2: KGHDR, SFDVKD. Between the trimmed V and J ends, which lost 4 bases and 2 bases, there was a span of 8 bases. This chain's CDR3 is CATSEGGGNQPQHF. CDR3 sequence (DNA): TGTGCCACCAGTGAAGGGGGAGGCAATCAGCCCCAGCATTTT.

This clone was counted between two and nine times. The CDR3 DNA reads as TGTGCCAGCAGTTTGGGTTATAATTCACCCCTCCACTTT. Its protein is CASSLGYNSPLHF. The rearrangement links TRBV12-3 or TRBV12-4 to TRBJ1-6; no definite D call. Trimming pared 3 bases from V and 4 bases from J, leaving 4 bases between. The CDR3 runs to 13 residues.

CDR3 sequence (DNA): TGTGCCAGCAGCTTAGAGGGGTTGAGCTCTGGAAACACCATATATTTT. It specifies CASSLEGLSSGNTIYF. The chain combines TRBV7-6 with TRBJ1-3, with a weak D call TRBD1 (5 bases). This CDR3 has 16 residues. The V end lost 1 base, the J end lost 0 bases, and 10 bases lay between the germline ends. Germline V gene sequence: CDR1 SGHVS, CDR2 FNYEAQ.

This clone is medium-sized. This chain links TRBV29-1 with TRBJ2-3, with a possible D match to TRBD1 (6 bases). The V end lost 8 bases, the J end lost 3 bases, and 9 bases lay between the germline ends. This CDR3 region has 11 residues. CDR1 and CDR2 (germline): SQVTM, ANQGSEA. CDR3 nucleotides: TGCAGCCACAGGGAAACAGATACGCAGTATTTT. Translated: CSHRETDTQYF.

The rearrangement joins TRBV11-2 to TRBJ2-7, with 7 bases identical to TRBD2. Germline CDR1 reads SGHAT; CDR2 reads FQNNGV. J was trimmed by 5 bases and V by 1 base; bases with no gene match: 5. The CDR3 length is 14 residues. The CDR3 is CASSLGTSSNEQYF. CDR3 in DNA: TGTGCCAGCAGCTTAGGGACTAGTTCGAACGAGCAGTACTTC.

The chain combines TRBV11-2 with TRBJ2-6; D unclear. V shed 7 bases and J shed 3 bases, with 13 bases lying between them. The CDR3 is made up of 15 amino acids. Germline V CDR1 and CDR2: SGHAT, FQNNGV. This chain's CDR3 is CASIQPGGGANVLTF. For the CDR3, the DNA is TGTGCCAGCATCCAGCCCGGTGGTGGGGCCAACGTCCTGACTTTC.

In this sample, this clone is medium-sized. The chain is built from TRBV9 and TRBJ2-2; a weak D match, TRBD2 (6 bases). CDR3 length: 15 residues. The V gene's germline CDR1 is SGDLS and CDR2 YYNGEE. V lost 4 bases and J 4 bases, leaving 14 bases between the germline ends. CDR3 DNA: TGTGCCAGCAGCTCCCCGGGACTGAGCACCGGGGAGCTGTTTTTT. Its translation: CASSSPGLSTGELFF.

This clone was observed at least ten times. The V gene is TRBV20-1, the J gene TRBJ2-3, with D unresolved. CDR1 DFQATT and CDR2 SNEGSKA come from the germline V gene (reference sequence). The length of the CDR3 is 15 residues. Trimming shortened V by 1 base and J by 2 bases, and 13 bases separated the two germline ends. In nucleotides, the CDR3 is TGCAGTGCTAGAGGGAACATCGGGCTCACAGATACGCAGTATTTT. Residues: CSARGNIGLTDTQYF.

There are many counts of this clone. This may stem from a read error, because a much larger clone lies one nucleotide away. The conserved final phenylalanine or tryptophan is absent from the CDR3, which likely points to a read error. The CDR3: CASSGGQGVYNEQFV. CDR3 nucleotide sequence: TGTGCCAGCAGCGGCGGACAGGGGGTATACAATGAGCAGTTCGTC. V and J are TRBV5-4 and TRBJ2-1; 10 bases agree with TRBD1. Germline V gene sequence: CDR1 SGHNT, CDR2 YYREEE (reference sequence). The CDR3 sequence is 15 residues long. The V segment lost 4 bases and the J segment 4 bases; nucleotides outside the gene matches: 5.

The chain joins TRBV11-2 to TRBJ1-1; tentative D call: TRBD1 (6 bases). The germline V gene has CDR1 SGHAT and CDR2 FQNNGV. Trimming took 1 base from V and 5 from J, leaving 20 bases between them. The CDR3 has 17 residues. CDR3 nucleotides: TGTGCCAGCAGCTTAGGGAGCAGGGGTCCGAGGGGGACTGAAGCTTTCTTT. This sequence encodes CASSLGSRGPRGTEAFF.

The chain is built from TRBV5-5 and TRBJ1-6; TRBD1 is a possible D gene (5 bases). This CDR3 contains 16 residues. Trimming cost V 4 bases and J 9 bases, with 20 bases left between them. Germline values: CDR1 SGHKS, CDR2 YYEKEE (reference sequence). The CDR3 spells CASSPKLQGVGSPLHF. In DNA, the CDR3 is TGTGCCAGCAGCCCGAAACTCCAGGGTGTCGGTTCACCCCTCCACTTT. The whole variable domain, filled in from reference TRBV5-5 and TRBJ1-6, reads DAGVTQSPTHLIKTRGQQVTLRCSPISGHKSVSWYQQVLGQGPQFIFQYYEKEERGRGNFPDRFSARQFPNYSSELNVNALLLGDSALYLCASSPKLQGVGSPLHFGNGTRLTVT.

The table lists this clone with many counts. Given a much more abundant clone one base away, this may be a read error. The sample carries other DNA sequences with the same CDR3. The chain links TRBV5-6 to TRBJ1-6; the match to TRBD1 covers 7 bases. The J segment lost 10 bases and the V segment lost 4 bases, leaving 14 bases of the junction unmatched. The CDR3 extends over 16 amino acids. Germline V gene sequence: CDR1 SGHDT, CDR2 YYEEEE. The CDR3 region is CASSITTGLHPSPLHF. DNA of the CDR3: TGTGCCAGCAGCATCACGACAGGGCTCCACCCCTCACCCCTCCACTTT. The entire variable domain, with the rest obtained from reference TRBV5-6 and TRBJ1-6, is as follows: DAGVTQSPTHLIKTRGQQVTLRCSPKSGHDTVSWYQQALGQGPQFIFQYYEEEERQRGNFPDRFSGHQFPNYSSELNVNALLLGDSALYLCASSITTGLHPSPLHFGNGTRLTVT.

This clone showed up many times. The V and J genes are TRBV11-2 and TRBJ2-1; no firm D call. CDR3 length: 16 residues. Trimming took 2 bases from V and 1 from J, leaving 12 bases between them. Germline CDR1 reads SGHAT; CDR2 reads FQNNGV. The CDR3 protein is CASSLQYDLSYNEQFF. The DNA for the CDR3 is TGTGCCAGCAGCTTACAGTATGATTTATCCTACAATGAGCAGTTCTTC.

This clone was recorded many times. This chain links TRBV3-1 with TRBJ1-1, with 9 bases identical to TRBD1. Germline V lookup: CDR1 LGHDT, CDR2 YNNKEL (reference sequence). The V gene end was trimmed by 4 bases and the J gene end by 4 bases; junction bases not matched to a gene: 1. The length of the CDR3 is 13 residues. CDR3 sequence (DNA): TGTGCCAGCAGCCGGACAGGGGCCACTGAAGCTTTCTTT. This codes for CASSRTGATEAFF.

V gene TRBV18 combines with J gene TRBJ2-7, with 8 nucleotides matching TRBD1. V gave up 3 bases and J gave up 4 bases; unmatched junction bases: 5. The CDR3 sequence is 14 residues long. Germline V lookup: CDR1 KGHSH, CDR2 LQKENI. The CDR3 reads CASSPDRAGYEQYF. The CDR3 coding sequence is TGTGCCAGCTCACCGGACAGGGCGGGGTACGAGCAGTACTTC.

In its sample, this clone was seen many times. V is TRBV6-6 and J is TRBJ2-5; TRBD2 aligns across 8 bases. V shed 0 bases, J shed 5 bases, and the junction held 5 bases outside the gene matches. Germline V gene lookup returns CDR1 MNHNY and CDR2 SVGAGI (reference sequence). This CDR3 has 15 residues. This chain's CDR3 is CASSYSISGSETQYF. Here the CDR3 DNA reads TGTGCCAGCAGTTACTCCATCAGCGGGAGCGAGACCCAGTACTTC.

V and J are TRBV6-1 and TRBJ1-2; 7 bases are shared with TRBD1. This CDR3 region has 13 residues. Trimming cost V 4 bases and J 6 bases; bases outside gene matches: 5. Germline V gives CDR1 MNHNS, CDR2 SASEGT. DNA for the CDR3: TGTGCCAGCAGTGGGGACAGTTGGAATGGCTACACCTTC. It yields the protein CASSGDSWNGYTF.

This clone ranks as medium-sized (0.01 to 0.1%). The chain is built from TRBV19 and TRBJ2-2; D call uncertain. Germline V CDR1 and CDR2: LNHDA, SQIVND (reference sequence). V lost 9 bases and J 5 bases, leaving 10 bases between the germline ends. The CDR3 has 12 residues. Here the CDR3 reads CASNLGTGELFF. The CDR3 DNA follows: TGTGCCAGCAACCTAGGGACCGGGGAGCTGTTTTTT. Full variable domain (missing parts from reference TRBV19 and TRBJ2-2): DGGITQSPKYLFRKEGQNVTLSCEQNLNHDAMYWYRQDPGQGLRLIYYSQIVNDFQKGDIAEGYSVSREKKESFPLTVTSAQKNPTAFYLCASNLGTGELFFGEGSRLTVL.

The DNA of the CDR3 is TGCAGTGCTAGAGATGGGAGACAGGGACCCTACGAGCAGTACTTC. Protein sequence: CSARDGRQGPYEQYF. V usage is TRBV20-1 and J usage is TRBJ2-7; TRBD1 matches at 7 bases. The CDR3 is 15 amino acids. Trimming cost V 0 bases and J 2 bases; bases outside gene matches: 7. CDR1 and CDR2 from the germline V gene are DFQATT and SNEGSKA (reference sequence).

In its sample, this clone was seen a few times. The J gene is TRBJ2-1, the V gene TRBV6-1, with 8 bases identical to TRBD2. CDR3 size: 15 residues. Trimming took 5 bases from V and 6 from J; bases not matched to a gene: 9. Germline V lookup: CDR1 MNHNS, CDR2 SASEGT. DNA for the CDR3: TGTGCCAGCAGTCGCTCCGGGACTAGGTCCAATGAGCAGTTCTTC. Amino acid sequence: CASSRSGTRSNEQFF.

This clone has only a few counts. The rearrangement joins TRBV27 to TRBJ1-5; D is unresolved. This CDR3 comprises 13 residues. Germline CDR1 reads MNHEY; CDR2 reads SMNVEV (reference sequence). V was pared by 5 bases and J by 6 bases, with 11 bases between. The CDR3 DNA reads TGTGCCAGCAGTGCGGGGATTATTCAGCCCCAGCATTTT. Translating gives CASSAGIIQPQHF.

The chain has TRBV6-4 and TRBJ2-2; 10 bases agree with TRBD1. CDR1 and CDR2 from the germline V gene are MRHNA and SNTAGT. The V and J ends lost 5 bases and 6 bases, in that order; junction bases with no gene match: 3. The CDR3 contains 14 residues. The CDR3 DNA sequence: TGTGCCAGCAGTTCCGGACAGGGGGCCGGGGAGCTGTTTTTT. Translated, it gives CASSSGQGAGELFF.

This clone occurred a few times. Other DNA sequences in the sample encode the same CDR3. V usage is TRBV2 and J usage is TRBJ1-6; 8 positions agree with TRBD1. The CDR3 length is 14 residues. With V trimmed by 4 bases and J by 10 bases, 6 bases remained unmatched. Germline CDR1 SNHLY, CDR2 FYNNEI. This CDR3 is CASSVGTGSSPLHF. CDR3 coding DNA: TGTGCCAGCAGTGTCGGGACAGGTTCGTCACCCCTCCACTTT.

The chain is built from TRBV30 and TRBJ1-2, with D uncertain. Germline CDR1 GTSNPN, CDR2 SVGIG (reference sequence). V was cut by 1 base and J by 0 bases, with 12 bases left in between. This CDR3 is built from 15 residues. The CDR3 nucleotides read TGTGCCTGGAGTGCGGGTGGTGCTCCTAACTATGGCTACACCTTC. Its protein product is CAWSAGGAPNYGYTF.

This chain uses TRBV20-1 with TRBJ1-4; 8 bases agree with TRBD1. After removal of 0 bases from V and 8 bases from J, the junction contained 11 bases not matched to a gene. Germline assignment: CDR1 DFQATT and CDR2 SNEGSKA (reference sequence). The CDR3 covers 16 residues. The CDR3 sequence: CSAREQRTGRSEKLFF. DNA of the CDR3: TGCAGTGCTAGAGAACAAAGGACAGGGCGATCGGAAAAACTGTTTTTT.

This clone was counted a few times. This rearrangement joins TRBV6-4 to TRBJ2-1, with D hard to call. The CDR3 loop spans 12 amino acids. Germline loops: CDR1 MRHNA, CDR2 SNTAGT. Deletions cut 4 bases from V and 5 bases from J, with 6 bases between. The CDR3 loop reads CASSGEDNEQFF. The CDR3 DNA sequence: TGTGCCAGCAGTGGAGAAGACAATGAGCAGTTCTTC.

This sequence joins TRBV4-2 and TRBJ2-5, with D perhaps matching TRBD2 (5 bases). V gave up 3 bases and J gave up 5 bases, with 19 bases separating them. Germline CDR1 is LGHNA and CDR2 is YNFKEQ. This CDR3 region has 16 residues. The CDR3: CASSQNPWTGVETQYF. The CDR3 DNA reads as TGTGCCAGCAGCCAGAACCCCTGGACTGGGGTCGAGACCCAGTACTTC.

In its sample, this clone ranks as medium-sized. The J gene is TRBJ1-1, the V gene TRBV6-2 or TRBV6-3; no definite D call. Germline values: CDR1 MNHEY, CDR2 SVGEGT. CDR3 length equals 15 residues. V was pared by 3 bases and J by 2 bases, with 13 bases between. CDR3 residues: CASSYRLGPNTEAFF. CDR3 in DNA: TGTGCCAGCAGTTATCGTCTAGGCCCAAACACTGAAGCTTTCTTT.

V is TRBV20-1 and J is TRBJ2-1, with D uncertain. Looked up from germline, CDR1 is DFQATT and CDR2 is SNEGSKA (reference sequence). The V end lost 4 bases, the J end lost 9 bases, and 13 bases lay between the germline ends. The length of the CDR3 is 12 residues. The CDR3 sequence is CSATRVQSEQFF. The CDR3 nucleotides read TGCAGTGCTACCAGAGTCCAAAGTGAGCAGTTCTTC.

The chain joins TRBV30 to TRBJ2-7; 12 bases map to TRBD1. The CDR3 is made up of 13 amino acids. Germline V gene sequence: CDR1 GTSNPN, CDR2 SVGIG (reference sequence). The V and J ends lost 5 bases and 8 bases, in that order; junction bases with no gene match: 7. The CDR3 coding sequence is TGTGCCTGGCGCACCGGGACAGGGGGCCAGCAGTACTTC. Amino acid sequence: CAWRTGTGGQQYF.

This clone was seen once. The chain is built from TRBV30 and TRBJ2-7, with D unresolved. V lost 4 bases and J lost 1, with 8 bases in between. CDR3 length: 12 amino acids. Germline V CDR1 and CDR2: GTSNPN, SVGIG (reference sequence). The CDR3 protein is CAWNGISYEQYF. The CDR3 nucleotides read TGTGCCTGGAACGGCATTTCCTACGAGCAGTACTTC.

This clone was counted ten times or more. The V call is TRBV20-1, the J call TRBJ2-1; 12 nucleotides match TRBD1. V trimming: 6 bases; J trimming: 7 bases; junction bases outside the gene matches: 7. Germline values: CDR1 DFQATT, CDR2 SNEGSKA (reference sequence). CDR3 size: 14 residues. CDR3 loop: CSAPPGQGANEQFF. The CDR3 DNA sequence: TGCAGTGCACCGCCGGGACAGGGGGCTAATGAGCAGTTCTTC.